This TCR beta chain was recovered during a study of molecular identifiers for immune sequencing clone quantification. This clonotype was counted only a few times. The CDR3 spans 16 residues. CDR1 and CDR2 (germline): SEHNR, FQNEAQ (reference sequence). V lost 5 bases to trimming and J lost 5 bases, with 18 bases between them. TCRdb itself ran the PCR reads through MiXCR, one entry per CDR3 protein. The sample yields some 650,000 distinct CDR3 sequences, 15% to 20% seen once. The TCR comes from a human donor in good health. Some libraries in this study had Jurkat cell RNA spiked in. The chain uses TRBV7-9 and TRBJ1-4, with TRBD1 as a possible D gene (6 bases). Sequenced material: naive CD8+ T cells from blood, with Jurkat cell RNA spiked in. Subset of the sample: FACS-sorted CD8+CD4-CCR7+CD45RA+ naive T cells. The DNA of the CDR3 is TGTGCCAGCAGCCCAGGGACCACAGGGCCAAATGAAAAACTGTTTTTT. Its protein product is CASSPGTTGPNEKLFF. Complete variable domain (other parts from reference TRBV7-9 and TRBJ1-4): DTGVSQNPRHKITKRGQNVTFRCDPISEHNRLYWYRQTLGQGPEFLTYFQNEAQLEKSRLLSDRFSAERPKGSFSTLEIQRTEQGDSAMYLCASSPGTTGPNEKLFFGSGTQLSVL.